Given below is one T cell receptor (beta chain) in context. Its cognate antigen is unknown. CDR1 SNHLY and CDR2 FYNNEI come from the germline V gene. The V and J ends lost 4 bases and 3 bases respectively, with 18 bases between them. The CDR3 spans 16 residues. This sample was included in a study of T cells in Graves' hyperthyroidism and ophthalmopathy. Graves' hyperthyroidism was deemed stable given no ophthalmopathy progression within 18 months. The source material, RNA transcripts, was used to amplify TCR beta CDR3 regions. A first-round RT-PCR of the TCR CDR3 used the HTBI primer set. TCRdb recomputed calls from the multiplex PCR reads with MiXCR, one row per CDR3 protein. The table lists under 650,000 distinct CDR3 sequences, about a sixth of them singletons. Findings and limits, study-wide: Among thyroid clonotypes expanded above 0.001, most also appeared in blood.

The V call is TRBV2, the J call TRBJ1-1, with D possibly TRBD1 on 5 matching bases. The sequencing sample was made of blood. This TCR was recovered from a woman aged 25 to 39 with Graves' hyperthyroidism. The CDR3 region is CASSGGSTGGDTEAFF. CDR3 bases: TGTGCCAGCAGTGGAGGAAGCACGGGGGGTGACACTGAAGCTTTCTTT.